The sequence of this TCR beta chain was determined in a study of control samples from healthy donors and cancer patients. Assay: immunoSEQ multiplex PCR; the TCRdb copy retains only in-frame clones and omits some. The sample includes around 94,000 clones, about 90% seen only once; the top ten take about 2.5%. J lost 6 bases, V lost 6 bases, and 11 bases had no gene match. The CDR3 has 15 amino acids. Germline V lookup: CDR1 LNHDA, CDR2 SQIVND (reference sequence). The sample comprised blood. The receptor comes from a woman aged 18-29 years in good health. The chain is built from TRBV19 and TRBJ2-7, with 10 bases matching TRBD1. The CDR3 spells CASRKPGTGVAEQYF. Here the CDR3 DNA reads TGTGCCAGTAGGAAACCCGGGACAGGGGTAGCCGAGCAGTACTTC.